This is a list of T cell receptor beta chains from one sample in a study of blood T cells in healthy people across ages. One entry per CDR3 protein, called by TCRdb with MiXCR from the 5' RACE reads. The sample yields about 620,000 distinct CDR3 sequences, under 25% seen once. The sample taken for sequencing was blood. Receptors were obtained from a man aged 65 to 85 in good health. Both conserved end residues are part of each CDR3.

v_call,j_call,cdr3_aa
TRBV6-1,TRBJ1-4,CATQERGRSEKLFF
TRBV14,TRBJ2-1,CASSQLGAYNEQFF
TRBV18,TRBJ2-6,CASSPTGQLTRGANVLTF
TRBV7-8,TRBJ2-3,CASSPRTSGGIGTQYF
TRBV12-3/TRBV12-4,TRBJ1-2,CASSSDSYYGYTF
TRBV3-1,TRBJ2-1,CASRAPTSGNRNEQFF
TRBV12-3/TRBV12-4,TRBJ2-5,CASSLVQGLRETQYF
TRBV10-3,TRBJ1-1,CAISPGQRMNTEAFF
TRBV20-1,TRBJ2-1,CSTGLTSPNEQFF
TRBV6-2/TRBV6-3,TRBJ1-1,CASSYSPGPNTEAFF
TRBV4-1,TRBJ1-5,CASSQEQGAEQPQHF
TRBV2,-,CASRRGPGSDEQYF
TRBV21-1,TRBJ1-3,CASRGRDSSGNTIYF
TRBV6-5,TRBJ2-5,CASSYSIEASRTSGETQYF
TRBV5-1,TRBJ2-7,CASKLQGADEQYF
TRBV5-1,TRBJ2-5,CASSYLPDRETQYF
TRBV3-1,TRBJ2-7,CASSQEGRYEQYF
TRBV3-1,TRBJ1-2,CASSQEGFGGSGYTF
TRBV20-1,TRBJ2-3,CSGRGTGGSDTQYF
TRBV5-5,TRBJ2-1,CASSLASSGRPKSYNEQFF
TRBV7-3,TRBJ2-5,CASSLYPGGWTQYF
TRBV12-3/TRBV12-4,TRBJ2-7,CASSSEATGQYF
TRBV18,-,CASSHKTGGVQETQYF
TRBV29-1,TRBJ1-2,CNVFAYEDYGYTF
TRBV20-1,TRBJ1-2,CSARRGGSDYGYTF
TRBV5-1,TRBJ1-3,CASSLGHSGNTIYF
TRBV4-3,TRBJ2-6,CASSQGRSSGANVLTF
TRBV11-2,-,CASSFAAVSSYEQYF
TRBV7-9,TRBJ1-1,CASSVGTGYNTEAFF
TRBV12-1,TRBJ1-1,CASSSATPYNTEAFF
TRBV12-3/TRBV12-4,TRBJ2-7,CASSLMRAEQYF
TRBV20-1,TRBJ2-3,CSARALRDSGGVGTQYF
TRBV24-1,TRBJ2-1,CATSGRMDSYNEQFF
TRBV20-1,TRBJ2-6,CSAWDSGRARSGANVLTF
TRBV5-1,TRBJ2-4,CASSAEGPKNIQYF
TRBV10-3,TRBJ2-7,CAISFDPGQDSHYEQYF
TRBV14,TRBJ2-5,CASSQGYYRDYYQETQYF
TRBV12-3/TRBV12-4,TRBJ2-7,CASSLARQGAVYEQYF
TRBV20-1,TRBJ2-5,CSARQRGSSKETQYF
TRBV20-1,TRBJ2-7,CSVTQPGGGYEQYF
TRBV6-5,-,CASSYSGGEQFF
TRBV5-1,TRBJ2-5,CASSLKPTETQYF
TRBV6-2/TRBV6-3,TRBJ1-2,CASSYSGVRGYTF
TRBV5-1,TRBJ2-3,CASSFGQGGDTQYF
TRBV20-1,TRBJ2-3,CSATTGGTDTQYF
TRBV4-2,TRBJ1-1,CASSRGDRGLNTEAFF
TRBV3-1,TRBJ2-5,CASSQDATQYF
TRBV12-3/TRBV12-4,TRBJ2-7,CASSDRGYTYEQYF
TRBV27,TRBJ1-4,CASRHGGATNEKLFF
TRBV7-2,TRBJ1-2,CASSSIRRGANYGYTF
TRBV29-1,TRBJ2-1,CSVELHRAQGSYNEQFF
TRBV21-1,TRBJ1-1,CASSKSAGYTGANTEAFF
TRBV5-1,TRBJ2-2,CASSSTGETGELFF
TRBV3-1,TRBJ2-3,CASSQGEDIPDTQYF
TRBV12-3/TRBV12-4,TRBJ1-6,CASSSAGNSPLHF
TRBV29-1,TRBJ1-4,CSVWDRKDEKPFF
TRBV5-5,TRBJ2-1,CASSPPGHSYNEQFF
TRBV20-1,TRBJ2-1,CSARDLGRGGRNEQFF
TRBV27,TRBJ2-3,CASSFPGVGDTQYF